This is a list of T cell receptor beta chains from one sample in a study of identifying expanded T cells in peripheral blood. Some clones are missing from TCRdb's copy, which holds only in-frame ones; the method was immunoSEQ multiplex PCR. The sample consists of approximately 130,000 clones, around nine tenths of them appearing once. Input material: blood. The receptors come from a person between 18 and 75 years old in good health. Both conserved end residues are part of each CDR3. D genes are given only for firm matches. Size is omitted from some rows. Given values are once, few, many or a class for expanded clones.

TRBV28	TRBJ2-1	.	.	TGTGCCAGCAGTCCCGAGACCGTCACCTCCTACAATGAGCAGTTCTTC	CASSPETVTSYNEQFF
TRBV7-3	TRBJ2-3	few	.	TGTGCCAGCAGCTCACAGGGTCTCCACCCTTCTCGGTATTTT	CASSSQGLHPSRYF
TRBV5-1	TRBJ1-4	few	.	TGCGCCAGCAGCTCCCTTGGGGCGACTAATGAAAAACTGTTTTTT	CASSSLGATNEKLFF
TRBV5-1	TRBJ1-4	.	.	TGCGCCAGCAGCTGGGGATTTACAGGGCGGAGTGAAAAACTGTTTTTT	CASSWGFTGRSEKLFF
TRBV4-3	TRBJ2-2	few	.	TGCGCCAGCAGCCAAGTTTGGGGTGCGAACACCGGGGAGCTGTTTTTT	CASSQVWGANTGELFF
TRBV6-4	TRBJ1-1	.	.	TGTGCCAGCAGCGCGAGTCCGAACACTGAAGCTTTCTTT	CASSASPNTEAFF
TRBV28	TRBJ2-7	.	.	TGTGCCAGCAGTTCGGACGGGGGTTACGAGCAGTACTTC	CASSSDGGYEQYF
TRBV19	TRBJ1-5	.	.	TGTGCCAGTAACTCTTGGAGTATTTGGATCAATCAGCCCCAGCATTTT	CASNSWSIWINQPQHF
TRBV9	TRBJ1-1	.	.	TGTGCCAGCAGCGTAGGCCCGAACACTGAAGCTTTCTTT	CASSVGPNTEAFF
TRBV28	TRBJ1-2	.	.	TGTGCCAGCAGCTTTGGACACCATGAAGGCTACACCTTC	CASSFGHHEGYTF
TRBV18	TRBJ1-1	.	TRBD1	TGTGCCAGCTCACCACCGTCAGGGGGGGAAAAAACTGAAGCTTTCTTT	CASSPPSGGEKTEAFF
TRBV5-1	TRBJ1-5	once	.	TGCGCCAGCAGCTTGGATTCCAGCAATCAGCCCCAGCATTTT	CASSLDSSNQPQHF
TRBV10-3	TRBJ1-2	.	TRBD1	TGTGCCATCGGACAGGAGAATTATGGCTACACCTTC	CAIGQENYGYTF
TRBV6-6	TRBJ1-2	.	TRBD1	TGTGCCAGCAGTCGTGCCGTACAGGGGTCTGGCTACACCTTC	CASSRAVQGSGYTF
TRBV30	TRBJ2-3	.	TRBD2	TGTGCCTGGAGAGGCAATAGCGGGGGGACATATACGCAGTATTTT	CAWRGNSGGTYTQYF
TRBV6-1	TRBJ2-7	.	.	TGTGCCAGCAGTTACTACGAGCAGTACTTC	CASSYYEQYF
TRBV29-1	TRBJ1-4	once	.	TGCAGCGTTGAAGGAAGGGGAAAACTGTTTTTT	CSVEGRGKLFF
TRBV14	TRBJ2-1	once	TRBD1	TGTGCCAGCAGGGGGACAGGCTCCTACAATGAGCAGTTCTTC	CASRGTGSYNEQFF
TRBV9	TRBJ2-3	.	.	TGTGCCAGCAGCGTTCTCGGGGGTAGCACAGATACGCAGTATTTT	CASSVLGGSTDTQYF
TRBV23-1	TRBJ2-4	.	.	TGCGCCAGCAGTAGGGCGGGGCTAGCCAAAAACATTCAGTACTTC	CASSRAGLAKNIQYF
TRBV6-1	TRBJ1-2	.	.	TGTGCCAGCAGTGAAGGCGGGGCTGGCGACTATGGCTACACCTTC	CASSEGGAGDYGYTF